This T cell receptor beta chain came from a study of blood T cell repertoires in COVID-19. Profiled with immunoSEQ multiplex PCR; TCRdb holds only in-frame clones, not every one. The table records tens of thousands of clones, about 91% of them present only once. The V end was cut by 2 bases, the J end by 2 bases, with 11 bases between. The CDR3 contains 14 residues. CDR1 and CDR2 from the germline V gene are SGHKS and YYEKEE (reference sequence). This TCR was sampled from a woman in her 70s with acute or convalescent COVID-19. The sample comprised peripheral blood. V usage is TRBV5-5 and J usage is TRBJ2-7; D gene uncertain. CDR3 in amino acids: CASSLQEATYEQYF. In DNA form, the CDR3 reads TGTGCCAGCAGCTTACAAGAGGCGACCTACGAGCAGTACTTC.